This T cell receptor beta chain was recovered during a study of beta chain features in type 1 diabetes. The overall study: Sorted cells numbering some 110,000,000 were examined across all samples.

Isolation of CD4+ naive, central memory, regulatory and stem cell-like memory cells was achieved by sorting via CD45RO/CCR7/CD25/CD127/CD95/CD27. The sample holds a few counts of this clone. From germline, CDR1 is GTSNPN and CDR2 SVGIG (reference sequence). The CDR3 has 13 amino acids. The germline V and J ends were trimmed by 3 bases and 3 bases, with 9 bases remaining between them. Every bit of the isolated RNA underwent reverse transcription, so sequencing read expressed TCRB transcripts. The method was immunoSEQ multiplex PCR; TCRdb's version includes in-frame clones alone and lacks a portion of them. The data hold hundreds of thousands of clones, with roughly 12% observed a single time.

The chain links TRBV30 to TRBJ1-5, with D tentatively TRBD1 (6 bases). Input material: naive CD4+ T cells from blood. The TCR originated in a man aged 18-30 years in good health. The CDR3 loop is CAWSRQDNQPQHF. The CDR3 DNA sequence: TGTGCCTGGAGCCGACAGGACAATCAGCCCCAGCATTTT. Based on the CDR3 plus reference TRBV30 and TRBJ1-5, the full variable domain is SQTIHQWPATLVQPVGSPLSLECTVEGTSNPNLYWYRQAAGRGLQLLFYSVGIGQISSEVPQNLSASRPQDRQFILSSKKLLLSDSGFYLCAWSRQDNQPQHFGDGTRLSIL.